This paragraph reports one T cell receptor (beta chain). In the authors' workflow: By means of reference gene primer amplification, nucleated cell counts were estimated. This table comes from immunoSEQ multiplex PCR, and its TCRdb copy is limited to in-frame clones, with some not included. V, J and clone size were drawn from that table, and D and trimming were deduced from the DNA. The sample consists of around 250,000 clones, nearly 90% of them appearing once. This sample was included in a study of blood T cell repertoires in COVID-19. In the study overall: Researchers got acute and convalescent COVID-19 samples from the United States, Italy and Spain.

In germline, CDR1 is SGHTA, CDR2 FQGNSA. V dropped 6 bases and J dropped 3; count of bases not matched to a gene: 11. This CDR3 has 16 residues. Sequencing was carried out using peripheral blood. This chain joins TRBV7-2 and TRBJ2-7; 10 nucleotides align to TRBD2. The source of this sequence is a human donor in a cohort sampled during active COVID-19. The chain's CDR3 is CASSSSGRGGDYEQYF. The CDR3 nucleotides are TGTGCCAGCAGTTCAAGCGGGAGGGGGGGAGACTACGAGCAGTACTTC.